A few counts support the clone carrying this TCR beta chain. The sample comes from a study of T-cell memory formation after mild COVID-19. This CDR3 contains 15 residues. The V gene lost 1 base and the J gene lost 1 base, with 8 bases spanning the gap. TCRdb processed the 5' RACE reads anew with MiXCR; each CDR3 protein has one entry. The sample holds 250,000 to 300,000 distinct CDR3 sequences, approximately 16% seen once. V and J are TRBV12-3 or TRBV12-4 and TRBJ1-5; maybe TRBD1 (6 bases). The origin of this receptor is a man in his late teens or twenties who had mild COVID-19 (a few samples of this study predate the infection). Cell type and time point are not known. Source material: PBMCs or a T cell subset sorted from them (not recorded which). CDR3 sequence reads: CASSLVTGSNQPQHF. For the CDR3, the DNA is TGTGCCAGCAGTTTAGTAACAGGGAGCAATCAGCCCCAGCATTTT.